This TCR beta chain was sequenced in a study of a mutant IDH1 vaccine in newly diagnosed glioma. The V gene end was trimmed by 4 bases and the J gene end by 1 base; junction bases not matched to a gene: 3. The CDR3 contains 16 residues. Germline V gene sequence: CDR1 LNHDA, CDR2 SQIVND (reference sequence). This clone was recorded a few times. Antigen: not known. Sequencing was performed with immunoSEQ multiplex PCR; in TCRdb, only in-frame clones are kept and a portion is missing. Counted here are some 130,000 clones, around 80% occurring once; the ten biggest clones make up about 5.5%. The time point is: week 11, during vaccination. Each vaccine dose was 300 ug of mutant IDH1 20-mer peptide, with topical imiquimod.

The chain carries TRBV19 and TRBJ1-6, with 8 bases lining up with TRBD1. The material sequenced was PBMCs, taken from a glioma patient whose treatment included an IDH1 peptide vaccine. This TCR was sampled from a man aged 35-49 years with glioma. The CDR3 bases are TGTGCCAGTAGTACCGACAGGGGATCCTATAATTCACCCCTCCACTTT. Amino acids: CASSTDRGSYNSPLHF.